Listed here are 6 T cell receptor beta chains from one sample, sequenced in a study of lymphopenia after photon versus proton radiotherapy. The method was immunoSEQ multiplex PCR; TCRdb's version includes in-frame clones alone and lacks a portion of them. The sample yields 55,000 to 70,000 clones, roughly 92% seen once. This specimen was peripheral blood, taken from a patient treated with photon-based radiotherapy. The receptors stem from a woman in her 40s with cholangiocarcinoma.

The chain links TRBV7-6 to TRBJ1-1, with TRBD1 matching over 8 bases. The CDR3 contains 15 residues. CDR1 is SGHVS, CDR2 FNYEAQ, per germline. V trimming: 1 base; J trimming: 5 bases; junction bases outside the gene matches: 6. The CDR3 sequence: CASSLEPGGGTEAFF. In DNA, the CDR3 is TGTGCCAGCAGCTTAGAACCAGGGGGCGGGACTGAAGCTTTCTTT.

The chain has TRBV11-2 and TRBJ2-5; 10 bases are a match to TRBD2. Trimming took 6 bases from V and 2 from J; bases not matched to a gene: 9. This CDR3 is built from 16 residues. Germline V gene sequence: CDR1 SGHAT, CDR2 FQNNGV. CDR3: CASSNILAGSQETQYF. For the CDR3, the DNA is TGTGCCAGCAGTAATATACTAGCGGGATCACAAGAGACCCAGTACTTC. The full variable domain, completed using reference TRBV11-2 and TRBJ2-5, is EAGVAQSPRYKIIEKRQSVAFWCNPISGHATLYWYQQILGQGPKLLIQFQNNGVVDDSQLPKDRFSAERLKGVDSTLKIQPAKLEDSAVYLCASSNILAGSQETQYFGPGTRLLVL.

The V and J genes are TRBV5-1 and TRBJ2-7; unclear D gene. V was cut by 0 bases and J by 1 base, with 8 bases left in between. The CDR3 contains 14 residues. From germline, CDR1 is SGHRS and CDR2 YFSETQ. The CDR3 protein is CASSLEGGSYEQYF. Here the CDR3 DNA reads TGCGCCAGCAGCTTGGAAGGCGGTTCCTACGAGCAGTACTTC.

This rearrangement joins TRBV2 to TRBJ1-2; maybe TRBD1 (6 bases). The V gene's germline CDR1 is SNHLY and CDR2 FYNNEI. V lost 5 bases and J lost 7, with 17 bases in between. CDR3 length equals 14 residues. The CDR3 sequence is CASSPEVGGPGYTF. CDR3 sequence (DNA): TGTGCCAGCAGTCCCGAGGTAGGGGGGCCTGGCTACACCTTC.

This chain links TRBV9 with TRBJ2-1; D possibly uses TRBD1 or TRBD2 (6 bases each). The CDR3 length is 17 residues. Germline CDR1 and CDR2: SGDLS and YYNGEE. The V gene lost 3 bases and the J gene lost 6 bases, with 22 bases spanning the gap. DNA of the CDR3: TGTGCCAGCAGCGGTAGAGGGGGAGGCTGGAGGAGCAATGAGCAGTTCTTC. It encodes CASSGRGGGWRSNEQFF.

This sequence joins TRBV5-6 and TRBJ2-1; D is uncertain. V lost 1 base, J lost 2 bases, and 10 bases lay in between. This CDR3 is 15 amino acids long. CDR1 and CDR2 from the germline V gene are SGHDT and YYEEEE. The CDR3 sequence: CASSLRRQTYNEQFF. The CDR3 DNA sequence: TGTGCCAGCAGCTTGCGGCGGCAAACCTACAATGAGCAGTTCTTC.